The next 14 T cell receptor beta chains were all read from a single sample in a study of a mutant IDH1 vaccine in newly diagnosed glioma. The protocol was immunoSEQ multiplex PCR, while the TCRdb copy is restricted to in-frame clones and leaves out a portion. This table has about 54,000 clones, approximately 80% appearing once. As for time point: baseline, week 1 (first vaccination visit). Treatment in this sample: pre-vaccination baseline after standard-of-care therapy. The sample in question was PBMCs, obtained from a glioma patient treated with radiotherapy, temozolomide or both. These receptors all come from a young man with glioma.

This clone was found once. This chain uses TRBV9 with TRBJ1-1; D call uncertain. The length of the CDR3 is 14 residues. V lost 5 bases, J lost 1 base, and 12 bases lay in between. Germline values: CDR1 SGDLS, CDR2 YYNGEE. The CDR3 is CASSTFGRNTEAFF. CDR3 sequence (DNA): TGTGCCAGCAGTACATTCGGCAGGAACACTGAAGCTTTCTTT.

The chain recombines TRBV7-2 with TRBJ2-4; D may match TRBD1 or TRBD2 (5 bases each). Germline V gene lookup returns CDR1 SGHTA and CDR2 FQGNSA. The CDR3 consists of 16 residues. V lost 5 bases, J lost 7 bases, and 21 bases lay in between. This CDR3 reads CASSPGGSAGMNIQYF. As DNA, the CDR3 is TGTGCCAGCAGCCCGGGCGGGTCGGCAGGGATGAACATTCAGTACTTC.

The chain carries TRBV6-5 and TRBJ2-7, with a tentative D call TRBD1 (7 bases). The V and J ends lost 2 bases and 6 bases respectively, with 20 bases between them. CDR1 is MNHEY, CDR2 SVGAGI, per germline. CDR3 size: 16 residues. The CDR3 coding sequence is TGTGCCAGCAGTTACCATGGGGGGACAGTGGCCCTCGAGCAGTACTTC. Translated, it gives CASSYHGGTVALEQYF.

This chain links TRBV7-2 with TRBJ1-2, with D tentatively TRBD1 (6 bases). In germline, CDR1 is SGHTA, CDR2 FQGNSA. The CDR3 extends over 13 amino acids. V lost 1 base to trimming and J lost 8 bases, with 11 bases between them. CDR3 protein: CASSLGYRDGYTF. In DNA form, the CDR3 reads TGTGCCAGCAGCTTAGGTTACAGGGACGGCTACACCTTC.

This chain connects TRBV29-1 to TRBJ1-2; TRBD1 is a possible D gene (6 bases). Deletions cut 6 bases from V and 4 bases from J, with 18 bases between. From germline, CDR1 is SQVTM and CDR2 ANQGSEA. The CDR3 consists of 14 residues. CDR3 DNA: TGCAGCGTGGGGGGCGACGGGTTGTCCTATGGCTACACCTTC. It is translated as CSVGGDGLSYGYTF.

There are a few counts of this clone. The genes are TRBV29-1 and TRBJ1-1; TRBD1 is a possible D gene (5 bases). V shed 3 bases and J shed 10 bases, with 15 bases lying between them. Germline CDR1 is SQVTM and CDR2 is ANQGSEA. The CDR3 contains 12 residues. The CDR3 coding sequence is TGCAGCGTTGAGTCTCCCGGGGGAGGAGCTTTCTTT. Translation gives CSVESPGGGAFF.

The chain combines TRBV27 with TRBJ2-1; TRBD1 matches 10 bases. The V gene's germline CDR1 is MNHEY and CDR2 SMNVEV (reference sequence). The CDR3 consists of 14 residues. V dropped 6 bases and J dropped 5; count of bases not matched to a gene: 4. CDR3 sequence (DNA): TGTGCCAGCAGCCCGACAGGGGGCCACAATGAGCAGTTCTTC. This gives the protein CASSPTGGHNEQFF.

The V gene is TRBV7-9, the J gene TRBJ1-1; D is possibly TRBD1 (5 bases). The V gene's germline CDR1 is SEHNR and CDR2 FQNEAQ (reference sequence). With 3 bases removed from V and 11 bases from J, the gap between germline ends came to 13 bases. The CDR3 totals 12 residues. CDR3 residues: CASSLLGGEAFF. Written as DNA, the CDR3 is TGTGCCAGCAGCTTGCTGGGGGGTGAGGCTTTCTTT.

The V gene is TRBV5-1, the J gene TRBJ1-4, with 8 bases lining up with TRBD1. Germline assignment: CDR1 SGHRS and CDR2 YFSETQ. There are 15 residues in the CDR3. Unmatched junction bases numbered 7, after V lost 3 bases and J lost 6 bases. CDR3: CASSSGGTGHEKLFF. In DNA form, the CDR3 reads TGCGCCAGCAGCTCGGGGGGGACAGGCCATGAAAAACTGTTTTTT.

In DNA form, the CDR3 reads TGCGCCAGCAGCCTACAACAAAATATGGGGACTAGCGGGGTCTCCTACGAGCAGTACTTC. This gives the protein CASSLQQNMGTSGVSYEQYF. This sequence joins TRBV4-1 and TRBJ2-7; TRBD2 agrees at 13 bases. V shed 4 bases, J shed 0 bases, and the junction held 15 bases outside the gene matches. The CDR3 consists of 20 residues. Germline CDR1 and CDR2: MGHRA and YSYEKL.

CDR3 DNA sequence: TGCGCCAGCACCCCCGTCCCGGGCGCGACAGGCCCTGAAGCTTTCTTT. This sequence encodes CASTPVPGATGPEAFF. The chain has TRBV5-1 and TRBJ1-1; D may be TRBD1 (6 bases). The V gene lost 6 bases and the J gene lost 6 bases, with 24 bases spanning the gap. Germline CDR1 is SGHRS and CDR2 is YFSETQ. The CDR3 covers 16 residues.

The CDR3 DNA sequence: TGTGCCAGCAGTGTAGACAGAGGACCGAACACTGAAGCTTTCTTT. Translation gives CASSVDRGPNTEAFF. The rearrangement joins TRBV6-5 to TRBJ1-1; TRBD1 is a possible D gene (5 bases). Trimming left V 5 bases short and J 1 base short, with 14 bases between. The germline gives CDR1 MNHEY, CDR2 SVGAGI. This CDR3 region has 15 residues.

V and J are TRBV19 and TRBJ2-7; maybe TRBD2 (5 bases). V was trimmed by 1 base and J by 3 bases, leaving 7 bases between them. Germline-derived CDR1 and CDR2 are LNHDA and SQIVND (reference sequence). CDR3 size: 13 residues. The CDR3 here is CASSIGSDYEQYF. The CDR3 DNA is TGTGCCAGTAGTATAGGTAGCGACTACGAGCAGTACTTC. The whole variable domain, filled in from reference TRBV19 and TRBJ2-7, reads DGGITQSPKYLFRKEGQNVTLSCEQNLNHDAMYWYRQDPGQGLRLIYYSQIVNDFQKGDIAEGYSVSREKKESFPLTVTSAQKNPTAFYLCASSIGSDYEQYFGPGTRLTVT.

The chain has TRBV18 and TRBJ1-2, with a tentative D call TRBD1 (6 bases). Germline loops: CDR1 KGHSH, CDR2 LQKENI. This CDR3 region has 12 residues. Trimming removed 6 bases at V and 3 bases at J, with 8 bases between. The CDR3 DNA reads as TGTGCCAGCTCCCCAGGGGACTATGGCTACACCTTC. It encodes CASSPGDYGYTF.